The subject of this entry is one T cell receptor beta chain. Ten or more counts support this clone. The clone's antigen remains unknown. The record has no base qualities; no much larger clone is one base away. TCRbeta CDR3 regions were amplified from genomic DNA by means of the immunoSEQ Assay, a bias-controlled multiplex PCR. Per the source publication's procedure: The number of nucleated cells in each sample was estimated from the amplification of reference gene primers within the assay. Sequence reads were collapsed and filtered to measure the absolute abundance of every unique TCRbeta CDR3 rearrangement. For each sample, productive Simpson clonality was calculated as the square root of Simpson's diversity index across productive rearrangements. Entries here come from immuneACCESS through TCRdb and include only in-frame sequences with V and J called. Some clones fail to appear in such tables; in the studies checked, an unresolved V gene covers under half of the shortfall, and the cause of the remainder is unknown. That table is the source of V, J and clone size, and D and trimming were worked out from the DNA. For this sample the table gives tens of thousands of clones, of which around 85% were detected only once. In total, the top ten clones hold approximately 2.4% of the sample.

The collaborating institutions used their own protocols to collect whole blood in K2EDTA tubes. Collaborator samples were shipped for TCRbeta analysis as frozen whole blood, isolated PBMCs, or DNA extracted from either sample type. The record originates from a study of blood T cell repertoires in COVID-19 (dated by TCRdb to 2018 to 2020). In the study overall: Collaborator samples came from the United States, Italy and Spain and covered acute and convalescent phases of COVID-19. A de-identified subject ID, COVID-19 status, age in years and sex were almost always included in the sample metadata. Where HLA class I and class II types were available, the types were taken from metadata supplied by the sample provider, not from assay-based typing. The samples were drawn from two sources: the first 160 participants of the ongoing ImmuneRACE study, and fewer than 1,500 subjects contributed by 6 global collaborators. The dataset comprised deeply sampled blood TCRbeta repertoires from subjects exposed to, actively infected with, or recovered from COVID-19. The material from the prospective study consisted of cDNA or gDNA derived from T cells, B-cell-depleted T cells, or PBMCs. The repertoires were made available in a free public database intended to serve as a resource for research on the immune response to SARS-CoV-2.

Broad study findings and their caveats: Clinical and demographic metadata were provided uncurated, with the amount varying by source and participant.

This TCR came from a man aged 45-60 years with acute or convalescent COVID-19. Material for sequencing was peripheral blood.

For the CDR3, the sequence is CASSLARGGELFF. The nucleotides are TGTGCCAGCAGCTTAGCGCGGGGCGGGGAGCTGTTTTTT. This chain joins TRBV7-9 to TRBJ2-2; 6 matching bases give a weak D call of TRBD2. CDR1 and CDR2 are read off the germline V gene (reference sequence) as SEHNR and FQNEAQ. V loses 0 bases, J loses 7 bases, and the germline ends lie 6 bases apart. Measured from the cysteine to the phenylalanine, the CDR3 is 13 residues long. CDR3 DNA is the only sequence kept; it has 39 bases, read in frame from the first base.